A selection of T cell receptor beta chains follows, all from one sample in a study of blood T cell repertoires in COVID-19. Clones were sequenced by immunoSEQ multiplex PCR, and TCRdb holds only the in-frame ones, with some missing. The profile covers about 150,000 clones, with about 90% appearing a single time and 0.55% taken by the ten largest. Input material: peripheral blood. The receptors shown here come from a man in his fifties or sixties with acute or convalescent COVID-19. Each CDR3 is given with its conserved first and last residue. D genes are given only for firm matches. Rows may omit the clone size; those that give it use once, few, many or a size class.

v_gene	abundance	d_gene	j_gene	CDR3aa	CDR3nt
TRBV11-1	NA	TRBD2	TRBJ2-3	CASSLTSGSTDTQYF	TGTGCCAGCAGCTTAACTAGCGGTAGCACAGATACGCAGTATTTT
TRBV6-4	NA	NA	TRBJ2-1	CATSRSLLASEQFF	TGTGCCACCAGTCGCTCTTTACTAGCATCTGAGCAGTTCTTC
TRBV6-6	few	NA	TRBJ2-7	CASSYSAHSYEQYF	TGTGCCAGCAGTTACTCGGCTCATTCCTACGAGCAGTACTTC
TRBV10-3	NA	NA	TRBJ1-1	CAISESSGTEAFF	TGTGCCATCAGTGAGTCGAGTGGCACTGAAGCTTTCTTT
TRBV6-4	once	NA	TRBJ1-6	CASSQDGTFYSPLHF	TGTGCCAGCAGCCAGGACGGGACATTCTATTCACCCCTCCACTTT
TRBV29-1	NA	TRBD1	TRBJ2-1	CSARQGGYNEQFF	TGCAGCGCACGACAGGGGGGCTACAATGAGCAGTTCTTC
TRBV27	NA	NA	TRBJ1-6	CASSLSHTGGNSPLHF	TGTGCCAGCAGTTTATCCCACACAGGCGGCAATTCACCCCTCCACTTT
TRBV28	NA	NA	TRBJ1-1	CASSFTPRTEAFF	TGTGCCAGCAGTTTCACCCCCCGGACTGAAGCTTTCTTT
TRBV11-2	NA	NA	TRBJ1-1	CASSLDGQNTEAFF	TGTGCCAGCAGCTTAGATGGACAGAACACTGAAGCTTTCTTT
TRBV5-4	NA	TRBD2	TRBJ2-5	CASSVGGTSGKETQYF	TGTGCCAGCAGCGTAGGAGGGACTAGCGGCAAAGAGACCCAGTACTTC
TRBV7-9	NA	NA	TRBJ2-1	CASSLVVSSGNEQFF	TGTGCCAGCAGCTTAGTTGTCTCTTCGGGCAATGAGCAGTTCTTC
TRBV7-9	NA	TRBD2	TRBJ2-3	CASSAPGLAYTDTQYF	TGTGCCAGCAGCGCGCCGGGACTAGCATACACAGATACGCAGTATTTT
TRBV3-1/TRBV3-2	NA	TRBD2	TRBJ2-1	CASSRGSGGLENEQFF	TGTGCCAGCAGCCGAGGAAGCGGGGGGCTCGAAAATGAGCAGTTCTTC
TRBV5-4	once	TRBD1	TRBJ2-3	CASSLGQGFRGDTQYF	TGTGCCAGCAGCTTGGGACAGGGGTTTAGGGGAGATACGCAGTATTTT
TRBV19	NA	TRBD1	TRBJ2-6	CASSRDSSGANVLTF	TGTGCCAGCTCCCGGGACAGCTCTGGGGCCAACGTCCTGACTTTC
TRBV7-2	NA	TRBD2	TRBJ2-2	CASSLAPSGNTGELFF	TGTGCCAGCAGCTTGGCTCCTAGCGGGAACACCGGGGAGCTGTTTTTT